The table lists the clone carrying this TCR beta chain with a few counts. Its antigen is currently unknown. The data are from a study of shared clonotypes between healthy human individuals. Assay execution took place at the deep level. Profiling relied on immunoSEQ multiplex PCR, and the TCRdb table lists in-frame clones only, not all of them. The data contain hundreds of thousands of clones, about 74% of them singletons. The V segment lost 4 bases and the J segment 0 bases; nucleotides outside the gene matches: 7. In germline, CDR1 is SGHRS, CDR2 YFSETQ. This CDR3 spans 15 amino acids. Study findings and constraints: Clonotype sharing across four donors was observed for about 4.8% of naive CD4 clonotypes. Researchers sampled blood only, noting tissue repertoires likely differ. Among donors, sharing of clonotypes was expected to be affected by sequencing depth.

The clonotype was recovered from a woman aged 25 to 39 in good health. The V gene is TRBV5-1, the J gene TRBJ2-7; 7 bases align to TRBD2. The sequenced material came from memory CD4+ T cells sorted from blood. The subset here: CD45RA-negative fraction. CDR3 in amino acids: CASSPRAGSSYEQYF. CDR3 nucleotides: TGCGCCAGCAGCCCGCGAGCGGGGAGCTCCTACGAGCAGTACTTC. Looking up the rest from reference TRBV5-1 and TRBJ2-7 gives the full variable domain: KAGVTQTPRYLIKTRGQQVTLSCSPISGHRSVSWYQQTPGQGLQFLFEYFSETQRNKGNFPGRFSGRQFSNSRSEMNVSTLELGDSALYLCASSPRAGSSYEQYFGPGTRLTVT.